This T cell receptor (beta chain) was sequenced during a study of beta chain features in type 1 diabetes (dated by TCRdb to the late 2010s). Background for the entire study: Mean age, gender distribution, total cell number and subset yield did not differ between patients and healthy donors. In the study, TCRB repertoires of sorted circulating CD4+ T cell subsets from recently diagnosed type 1 diabetes patients were compared with those of matched healthy donors. Regulatory and stem cell-like memory subsets were isolated from only 8 patients and roughly eight healthy donors, whereas naive and central memory subsets came from all 28 donors. A total of 100 million to 140 million sorted cells were examined across all samples, and the number of cells per subset was strongly correlated with RNA yield. On the study overall, not on this receptor specifically: PCR might favor shorter templates, but patient and control samples were amplified and corrected together, so any skew would affect both groups equally. Because cDNA was sequenced instead of genomic DNA, activated cells with high expression could be over-represented, although the groups did not differ in activation or CD3 levels. Naive, central memory and regulatory TCRB repertoires appeared to be more similar among patients than among healthy donors. Because the HLA sub-analyses included only small numbers of individuals, any influence of HLA type on TCRB rearrangement was left unresolved. At VDJ recombination sites, patients with type 1 diabetes made fewer insertions and deleted more nucleotides, a pattern implying thymic rearrangement abnormalities. A moderate but significant shortening of TCRB CDR3 length was observed in type 1 diabetes patients in all four CD4+ subsets.

Counted from cysteine to phenylalanine, this CDR3 has 13 amino acids. CDR3 DNA only is kept here, 39 bases in frame from base 1. Reading the germline V gene (reference sequence) gives CDR1 MNHNY and CDR2 SVGAGI. Between the V and J ends, shortened by 4 bases and 10 bases respectively, the junction contains 14 bases. From each donor, a single peripheral blood sample of roughly 0.11 L on average was drawn into heparinised tubes. A BD FACSAria II and a panel including CD45RO, CCR7, CD25, CD127, CD95 and CD27 were used to sort naive, central memory, regulatory and stem cell-like memory CD4+ T cells. Every sorted population had a purity above 95%. PBMCs were isolated immediately by Lymphoprep density gradient centrifugation and stained directly without culture. So that batch effects would be minimized, each experiment stained and sorted samples in pairs, pairing one healthy donor with one patient. Only a few counts were recorded for this clone. It has no known antigen specificity. Base qualities are missing; no much larger clone stands one base away.

The entire amount of isolated RNA was reverse transcribed using the High Capacity cDNA Reverse Transcription Kit, so the sequenced TCRB transcripts were expressed ones. Deep immunoSEQ sequencing was applied to naive, central memory and regulatory T cell samples, giving an average of about 3.8 million total reads per sample. Sorted cells were lysed in RLT buffer and RNA was extracted with DNase-treated RNeasy Micro or Mini kits, depending on cell number. Each cell subset was processed separately to prevent cross-contamination, with patient and healthy donor samples processed together. Using the immunoSEQ multiplex PCR, TCRB sequences were amplified from cDNA into 87-bp fragments spanning the CDR3 region. Sequencing of the amplicons was performed on the Illumina HiSeq platform. The study's own analysis went as follows. PCR bias was corrected computationally using synthetic template baselines, and reads within Hamming distance 2 were collapsed, with unmergeable singletons discarded. Reads were aligned to IMGT to assign V, D and J genes, CDR3 length, and insertions or deletions at six rearrangement sites. Clonotype counts were normalized to sorted cell number within each subset before computing true diversity and Gini coefficients with the tcR R package. The overlap coefficient, calculated on TCRB nucleotide sequences, was used to quantify repertoire sharing. TCRdb retrieved this table from immuneACCESS and kept in-frame rearrangements only. Not all clones are present; in checked studies, unresolved V genes account for under half, and no reason is known for the remainder. V, J and clone size were drawn from that table, and D and trimming were deduced from the DNA. The sample profile shows a few hundred thousand clones; 9.6% of them were found once. The top ten constitute 0.55% to 0.75% of the sample.

Sequences were obtained from central memory CD4+ T cells from blood. The chain was built from TRBV6-6 and TRBJ2-1; the D segment could be TRBD1, given 5 matching bases. The clonotype originates from a man aged 25 to 40 with type 1 diabetes. The CDR3 has the sequence CASSSPQEVEQFF. The nucleotide sequence is given as TGTGCCAGCAGTTCCCCACAGGAAGTCGAGCAGTTCTTC.